The source of this T cell receptor (beta chain) is a study of T cells in Graves' hyperthyroidism and ophthalmopathy. About the study: Staff took peripheral blood when the initial diagnosis was made, before any treatment began.

From RNA transcripts, TCR beta CDR3 regions were amplified. When the TCR CDR3 underwent first-round RT-PCR, the HTBI primer set was used. TCRdb re-analysed the multiplex PCR reads in MiXCR, keeping a single row per CDR3 protein. This table has nearly 600,000 distinct CDR3 sequences, approximately 14% appearing once. The length of the CDR3 is 16 residues. Trimming pared 6 bases from V and 0 bases from J, leaving 15 bases between. In germline, CDR1 is SGHVS, CDR2 FNYEAQ. This clonotype was seen a handful of times. As yet, its antigen is unknown. Study-wide results and limits: Most clonotypes that expanded in the thyroid above 0.001 also showed up in blood.

Exclusion of patients followed from uncontrolled infection, other autoimmune disease, pregnancy or lactation. PBMCs stemmed from more than 7.5 ml fresh peripheral blood. Sequencing input: blood. V and J are TRBV7-6 and TRBJ2-1, with D perhaps matching TRBD1 (5 bases). The sequence was collected from a woman aged 18-29 years with Graves' ophthalmopathy. The DNA for the CDR3 is TGTGCCAGCAGGCCAAGGGGTGTAAGCTCCTACAATGAGCAGTTCTTC. It encodes CASRPRGVSSYNEQFF.